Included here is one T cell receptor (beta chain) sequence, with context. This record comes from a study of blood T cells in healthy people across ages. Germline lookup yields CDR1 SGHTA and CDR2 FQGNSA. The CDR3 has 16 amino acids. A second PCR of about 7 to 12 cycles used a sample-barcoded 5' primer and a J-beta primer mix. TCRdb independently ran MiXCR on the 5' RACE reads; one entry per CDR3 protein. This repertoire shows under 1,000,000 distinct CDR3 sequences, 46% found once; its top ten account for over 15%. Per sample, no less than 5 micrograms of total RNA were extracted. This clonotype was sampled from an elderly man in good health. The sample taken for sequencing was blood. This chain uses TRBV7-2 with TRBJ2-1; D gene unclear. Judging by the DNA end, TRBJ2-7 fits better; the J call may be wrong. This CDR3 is CASSPLAGPAYNEQYF. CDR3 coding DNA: TGTGCCAGCAGCCCCCTCGCCGGGCCTGCCTACAATGAGCAGTACTTC.